Listed below are T cell receptor beta chains from one sample, sequenced in a study of T cell responses to AZD1222 COVID-19 vaccine. Here immunoSEQ multiplex PCR was the method, and the copy in TCRdb shows in-frame clones only, minus some. This sample carries some 150,000 clones, about 93% of them seen once, and the ten largest clones take less than 6.5%. The source was peripheral blood, collected on day 0 of AZD1222 vaccination. These receptors originate from an adult in good health. The CDR3 runs from the conserved cysteine through the conserved F or W. The D gene is left open where the match is weak. The size of a clone is reported for some rows only, either as once, few or many, or as a class for expanded clones.

clone_size j_call v_call d_call cdr3_nt cdr3_aa
NA TRBJ1-2 TRBV20-1 TRBD1 TGCAGTGCTAGTCCTGGACAGGTTAACTATGGCTACACCTTC CSASPGQVNYGYTF
NA TRBJ2-7 TRBV19 TRBD2 TGTGCCAGTAGTCGACTAGCGGGAGCCCACGAGCAGTACTTC CASSRLAGAHEQYF
NA TRBJ1-1 TRBV30 NA TGTGCCTGGAGGGTGTGGGACACTGAAGCTTTCTTT CAWRVWDTEAFF
NA TRBJ1-2 TRBV6-5 TRBD1 TGTGCCAGCAAGGGACAGGGGGGGAAAGACACCTTC CASKGQGGKDTF
few TRBJ2-7 TRBV7-8 NA TGTGCCAGCAGCTTAGAGCAGGGCGGCGAGCAGTACTTC CASSLEQGGEQYF
NA TRBJ1-1 TRBV5-5 NA TGTGCCAGCAGCTTGGCCTGGGTGATCACTGAAGCTTTCTTT CASSLAWVITEAFF
NA TRBJ2-2 TRBV25-1 TRBD2 TGTGCCAGCAGCGATAGCGGGAGAGGCACCGGGGAGCTGTTTTTT CASSDSGRGTGELFF
NA TRBJ2-7 TRBV5-6 TRBD1 TGTGCCAGCAGCCCGGGGACAGGGAGTCGCGAGCAGTACTTC CASSPGTGSREQYF
NA TRBJ1-2 TRBV5-1 NA TGCGCCAGCAGCTTGCAGTCCAACTATGGCTACACCTTC CASSLQSNYGYTF
NA TRBJ2-7 TRBV6-2/TRBV6-3 TRBD2 TGTGCCAGCAGTACTTTGACTAGCGGTTTCTCCTACGAGCAGTACTTC CASSTLTSGFSYEQYF
NA TRBJ2-3 TRBV19 NA TGTGCCAGTAGTATAGAGGGGGATGTAGATACGCAGTATTTT CASSIEGDVDTQYF
NA TRBJ1-2 TRBV4-1 NA TGCGCCAGCAGCCACCAAACAGACTATGGCTACACCTTC CASSHQTDYGYTF
NA TRBJ2-3 TRBV20-1 NA TGCAGTGCTAGAGCCGCGAACACGCAGTATTTT CSARAANTQYF
few TRBJ1-2 TRBV6-5 NA TGTGCCAGCAAGGCCGCTAACTATGGCTACACCTTC CASKAANYGYTF
NA TRBJ2-5 TRBV18 TRBD1 TGTGCCAGCTCACCACCGGCCTGGGACAGGGTCTATAAAGAGACCCAGTACTTC CASSPPAWDRVYKETQYF
few TRBJ2-3 TRBV14 NA TGTGCCAGCAGCCAAGAAAGGAGCTCAGATACGCAGTATTTT CASSQERSSDTQYF
few TRBJ2-1 TRBV5-4 TRBD2 TGTGCCAGCAGCTCCCGATATAGCGGGAGAAGCGAGCAGTTCTTC CASSSRYSGRSEQFF
NA TRBJ1-2 TRBV2 NA TGTGCCAGCAGTGAAGCCCCGACAGCTCACCTTGGGTATGGCTACACCTTC CASSEAPTAHLGYGYTF
NA TRBJ1-3 TRBV3-1/TRBV3-2 TRBD1 TGTGCCAGCAGGCAACAGGGGGCAAACACCATATATTTT CASRQQGANTIYF
NA TRBJ2-7 TRBV9 NA TGTGCCAGCAGCGTAGGGGGTCGAGGGAGAGAGCAGTACTTC CASSVGGRGREQYF
once TRBJ1-4 TRBV6-1 NA TGTGCCAGCAGTGATAGTCAGAATAATGAAAAACTGTTTTTT CASSDSQNNEKLFF
NA TRBJ2-2 TRBV5-1 TRBD1 TGCGCCAGCAGGCGGGACTCGCCGGGACAGGGGGCCGGGGAGCTGTTTTTT CASRRDSPGQGAGELFF
NA TRBJ1-2 TRBV7-8 TRBD1 TGTGCCAGCAGCCTCCTGGCCGGGACAGAAAACTATGGCTACACCTTC CASSLLAGTENYGYTF
NA TRBJ2-7 TRBV6-2/TRBV6-3 TRBD2 TGTGCCAGCAGCCCGACTAGCGGGAGTGGAGAGCAGTACTTC CASSPTSGSGEQYF
NA TRBJ2-1 TRBV29-1 NA TGCAGCGTTGAAGGCAATGAGCAGTTCTTC CSVEGNEQFF
NA TRBJ1-1 TRBV10-2 NA TGCGCCAGCAGTGTGACCGGACGGGGAAACACTGAAGCTTTCTTT CASSVTGRGNTEAFF
NA TRBJ1-4 TRBV7-9 NA TGTGCCAGCAGCCCCAGGGAGAGGGGGAATGAAAAACTGTTTTTT CASSPRERGNEKLFF
NA TRBJ2-1 TRBV6-5 TRBD1 TGTGCCAGCAGTTATGACAGGGTGAATGAGCAGTTCTTC CASSYDRVNEQFF
few TRBJ1-2 TRBV5-1 NA TGCGCCAGCAGCTTGAACCAGAACTATGGCTACACCTTC CASSLNQNYGYTF